This TCR beta chain was sequenced in a study of cytomegalovirus exposure and HLA in healthy donors. General study results and limits: Reports described diagnosis of cytomegalovirus status by the classifier as highly specific and sensitive. The listing of 150 to 200 TCR beta chains classed them as cytomegalovirus-associated. Sequencing likely produced, as an artifact, a cluster of highly shared sequence variants.

The primer mix had 60 Vbeta and 13 Jbeta primers. Assay used: immunoSEQ multiplex PCR; TCRdb lists only in-frame clones, some missing. The sample includes more than 200,000 clones, 60% to 80% of them seen just once. The CDR3 has 16 residues. CDR1 and CDR2 (germline): SEHNR, FQNEAQ (reference sequence). V lost 4 bases to trimming and J lost 5 bases; unmatched junction nucleotides: 10. As regards this clone: Its antigen is as yet unknown.

Specimen: PBMCs. The gene calls are TRBV7-9 and TRBJ2-3, with 9 bases that match TRBD1. The receptor comes from a man younger than 30 in good health and CMV-seronegative. The CDR3 here is CASSSPRDRGIDTQYF. In DNA, the CDR3 is TGTGCCAGCAGCTCCCCTCGAGACAGGGGGATAGATACGCAGTATTTT.